This T cell receptor (beta chain) appears in the sequencing data of a study of cytomegalovirus exposure and HLA in healthy donors. This clone was seen a handful of times. Its target is not known. Study findings and constraints: As was reported, the classifier diagnosed cytomegalovirus status with high specificity and sensitivity. Trimming of TCR beta V- and J-genes showed a link, identified in a later analysis, to a missense DCLRE1C variant.

The CDR3 covers 15 residues. CDR1 and CDR2 (germline): MDHEN, SYDVKM. V gave up 3 bases and J gave up 5 bases; unmatched junction bases: 8. PCR used 60 Vbeta primers and 13 Jbeta primers. TCRdb keeps only in-frame clones here, not all; method: immunoSEQ multiplex PCR. This table has 200,000 to 250,000 clones, approximately 87% appearing once. The receptor's source is a human donor in good health. The rearrangement uses TRBV28 and TRBJ1-2; 8 bases align to TRBD1. The sequenced sample consisted of PBMCs. This chain's CDR3 is CASSLGRQGWYGYTF. In nucleotides, the CDR3 is TGTGCCAGCAGTTTGGGCCGACAGGGGTGGTATGGCTACACCTTC.